This T cell receptor (beta chain) was sequenced for a study of blood T cell repertoires in COVID-19. The CDR3 has 11 amino acids. V shed 7 bases and J shed 6 bases, with 13 bases lying between them. The V gene's germline CDR1 is SQVTM and CDR2 ANQGSEA. Sequenced by immunoSEQ multiplex PCR; TCRdb stores in-frame clones only, minus some. The table lists 90,000 to 120,000 clones, 82% of them singletons. This TCR was sampled from a man in his 60s with acute or convalescent COVID-19. The chain recombines TRBV29-1 with TRBJ2-7, with D possibly matching TRBD2 (6 bases). The sequenced sample consisted of peripheral blood. The CDR3 here is CSAATSLEQYF. The CDR3 coding sequence is TGCAGCGCCGCAACTAGCCTCGAGCAGTACTTC.